This TCR beta chain was recorded in a study of T cells in Graves' hyperthyroidism and ophthalmopathy. Study conclusions and caveats: Most clonotypes expanded in the thyroid (above 0.001) were also present in blood.

RNA transcripts gave rise to amplified TCR beta CDR3 regions. HTBI primers drove first-round RT-PCR of the TCR CDR3. One entry per CDR3 protein results from TCRdb running MiXCR on the multiplex PCR reads. The sample gives more than 350,000 distinct CDR3 sequences, over 12% of which show up once; approximately 19% is in the top ten. A remark on this clonotype: Its antigen is not known.

This CDR3 region has 17 residues. V lost 7 bases, J lost 4 bases, and 9 bases stayed unmatched. This TCR was recovered from an older woman with Graves' ophthalmopathy. The sequencing input was blood. The chain has TRBV12-3 or TRBV12-4 and TRBJ2-2; the match to TRBD2 covers 13 bases. The CDR3: CASTGTSGIPGTGELFF. The CDR3 nucleotides read TGTGCCAGCACCGGGACTAGCGGGATCCCGGGCACCGGGGAGCTGTTTTTT.